The 4 T cell receptor beta chains in this list originate from one sample, sequenced in a study of blood T cells in healthy people across ages. It was with a sample-barcoded 5' primer and a J-beta primer mix that a second PCR of roughly 7 to 12 cycles was run. TCRdb analysed the 5' RACE reads with MiXCR anew, one entry per CDR3 protein. The data show approximately 800,000 distinct CDR3 sequences, with 46% seen just once and roughly 18% held by the top ten. Sequencing was performed on blood. The receptor set was obtained from a man of 80 years or more in good health.

Ten or more counts support this clonotype. The rearrangement joins TRBV5-1 to TRBJ2-3; D call uncertain. CDR1 SGHRS and CDR2 YFSETQ come from the germline V gene. With 0 bases removed from V and 2 bases from J, the gap between germline ends came to 7 bases. The CDR3 length is 14 residues. The DNA of the CDR3 is TGCGCCAGCAGCTTGGTTGTTCTCACAGATACGCAGTATTTT. Protein sequence: CASSLVVLTDTQYF. Complete variable domain (other parts from reference TRBV5-1 and TRBJ2-3): KAGVTQTPRYLIKTRGQQVTLSCSPISGHRSVSWYQQTPGQGLQFLFEYFSETQRNKGNFPGRFSGRQFSNSRSEMNVSTLELGDSALYLCASSLVVLTDTQYFGPGTRLTVL.

The rearrangement links TRBV20-1 to TRBJ2-4; 7 nucleotides match TRBD1. The J call may be mistaken, given a closer DNA end match to TRBJ2-5. This CDR3 has 13 residues. Per germline, CDR1 DFQATT and CDR2 SNEGSKA (reference sequence). Here the CDR3 reads CSALQDRMKTQYF. For the CDR3, the DNA is TGCAGTGCTCTCCAGGACAGGATGAAGACCCAGTACTTC.

A few counts support this clonotype. J is TRBJ2-3 and V is TRBV7-2; TRBD2 aligns across 10 bases. Germline V gene data show CDR1 as SGHTA and CDR2 as FQGNSA. V shed 5 bases and J 9 bases; nucleotides not matched to a gene: 8. The CDR3 contains 14 residues. Here the CDR3 reads CASSDNISGRTQYF. In nucleotides, the CDR3 is TGTGCCAGCAGCGACAATATTAGCGGGAGGACGCAGTATTTT. The full variable domain, rest sourced from reference TRBV7-2 and TRBJ2-3, is GAGVSQSPSNKVTEKGKDVELRCDPISGHTALYWYRQSLGQGLEFLIYFQGNSAPDKSGLPSDRFSAERTGGSVSTLTIQRTQQEDSAVYLCASSDNISGRTQYFGPGTRLTVL.

This clonotype turned up a few times. The rearrangement joins TRBV20-1 to TRBJ2-7; 7 nucleotides match TRBD2. CDR1 and CDR2 from the germline V gene are DFQATT and SNEGSKA (reference sequence). CDR3 length equals 14 residues. The junction had 7 bases not matched to a gene; V was cut back by 3 bases and J by 2 bases. DNA for the CDR3: TGCAGTGCTAGTACCGCTAGCGGCACCTACGAGCAGTACTTC. Its protein is CSASTASGTYEQYF.